The TCR beta chain described here comes from a study of blood T cell repertoires in COVID-19. Assay: immunoSEQ multiplex PCR; the TCRdb copy retains only in-frame clones and omits some. The repertoire holds 230,000 or so clones, around 88% seen once, with roughly 14% in the top ten. Germline CDR1 LNHDA, CDR2 SQIVND (reference sequence). The CDR3 length is 14 residues. V was clipped by 6 bases and J by 3 bases, with 9 bases between them. The chain carries TRBV19 and TRBJ2-6, with D possibly TRBD1 on 5 matching bases. Sequences were obtained from PBMCs or T cells enriched from blood (not recorded which). The source is a woman in her fifties or sixties with acute COVID-19. The CDR3 DNA follows: TGTGCCAGTAGAAGGGGCGGTGGGGCCAACGTCCTGACTTTC. Translated: CASRRGGGANVLTF.